This is a list of T cell receptor beta chains from one sample in a study of identical twins. TCRdb reprocessed the 5' RACE reads with MiXCR, giving one entry per CDR3 protein. Here the sample spans hundreds of thousands of distinct CDR3 sequences, around 12% being singletons. In addition, the sample was reused for a study of yellow fever vaccine responses in identical twins.

What was sequenced was PBMCs. The receptor source for this set is a woman aged 18-35 years in good health. CDR3s include the opening cysteine and the closing phenylalanine or tryptophan. A D gene is named only where the DNA matches it firmly. The size of a clone is reported for some rows only, either as once, few or many, or as a class for expanded clones.

TRBV20-1	TRBD2	TRBJ2-2	-	CSARHLAGGWAGELFF	TGCAGTGCTAGACACCTAGCGGGGGGGTGGGCCGGGGAGCTGTTTTTT
TRBV25-1	TRBD2	TRBJ2-5	few	CASSDPGTSLETQYF	TGTGCCAGCAGTGACCCCGGGACTAGCCTAGAGACCCAGTACTTC
TRBV29-1	-	TRBJ2-3	few	CSVGPRGRSAGGDTQYF	TGCAGCGTTGGCCCCAGGGGGCGCTCAGCGGGGGGAGATACGCAGTATTTT
TRBV5-1	-	TRBJ2-5	few	CASSLFQGQETQYF	TGCGCCAGCAGCTTGTTTCAGGGCCAAGAGACCCAGTACTTC
TRBV18	TRBD2	TRBJ2-3	few	CASSPFRGLAGIDTDTQYF	TGTGCCAGCTCACCATTCCGGGGACTAGCGGGGATCGACACAGATACGCAGTATTTT
TRBV12-3/TRBV12-4	TRBD2	TRBJ2-1	many	CASSLLAGGRNEQFF	TGTGCCAGCAGTTTACTGGCGGGAGGAAGGAATGAGCAGTTCTTC
TRBV19	-	TRBJ1-1	-	CASSPLAGRMNTEAFF	TGTGCCAGTAGCCCCCTGGCGGGACGAATGAACACTGAAGCTTTCTTT
TRBV4-2	-	TRBJ2-2	many	CASSHSSDDGGELFF	TGTGCCAGCAGCCACTCTTCCGATGACGGCGGGGAGCTGTTTTTT
TRBV5-1	TRBD2	TRBJ2-1	-	CASSSKRGGQYNEQFF	TGCGCCAGCAGCTCGAAGCGGGGGGGCCAGTACAATGAGCAGTTCTTC
TRBV5-1	-	TRBJ2-2	few	CASSLSALNTGELFF	TGCGCCAGCAGCTTGAGCGCCCTGAACACCGGGGAGCTGTTTTTT
TRBV5-5	TRBD2	TRBJ2-7	-	CASSLELAGVREQYF	TGTGCCAGCAGCTTGGAACTAGCGGGAGTTCGCGAGCAGTACTTC
TRBV5-5	TRBD2	TRBJ2-7	-	CASSFLAGDPYEQYF	TGTGCCAGCAGCTTTCTAGCGGGAGACCCCTACGAGCAGTACTTC
TRBV20-1	-	TRBJ1-4	few	CSASPDGTTNEKLFF	TGCAGTGCTTCGCCGGACGGGACAACTAATGAAAAACTGTTTTTT
TRBV7-9	-	TRBJ2-2	few	CASRTRDKNTGELFF	TGTGCCAGCAGGACCCGGGACAAGAACACCGGGGAGCTGTTTTTT
TRBV2	TRBD2	TRBJ2-1	-	CASSETSGSPEQFF	TGTGCCAGCAGTGAGACTAGCGGGAGCCCTGAGCAGTTCTTC
TRBV20-1	-	TRBJ2-1	-	CSAIARGGFYNEQFF	TGCAGTGCTATCGCCAGAGGGGGATTCTACAATGAGCAGTTCTTC
TRBV24-1	-	TRBJ2-1	-	CATSDLQGSGPSSYNEQFF	TGTGCCACCAGTGATTTGCAAGGTAGCGGACCAAGCTCCTACAATGAGCAGTTCTTC
TRBV5-5	-	TRBJ1-1	few	CASSRPDWDTEAFF	TGTGCCAGCAGCCGCCCGGACTGGGACACTGAAGCTTTCTTT
TRBV4-1	TRBD1	TRBJ2-7	few	CASSQESQGAREQYF	TGCGCCAGCAGCCAAGAGAGCCAGGGGGCAAGGGAGCAGTACTTC
TRBV20-1	TRBD2	TRBJ2-1	-	CSAWVAGSYNEQFF	TGCAGTGCCTGGGTAGCGGGCTCCTACAATGAGCAGTTCTTC
TRBV2	TRBD2	TRBJ2-1	-	CASSVLAGFYNKQFF	TGTGCCAGCAGTGTGCTAGCGGGGTTCTACAATAAGCAGTTCTTC
TRBV13	TRBD2	TRBJ2-4	-	CASSFSGLAENIQYF	TGTGCCAGCAGCTTCTCCGGACTAGCGGAAAACATTCAGTACTTC
TRBV6-2/TRBV6-3	-	TRBJ1-3	-	CASSYQVENGNTIYF	TGTGCCAGCAGTTACCAAGTTGAGAACGGAAACACCATATATTTT
TRBV5-1	-	TRBJ1-1	-	CASSSEGTLGTEAFF	TGCGCCAGCAGCTCGGAGGGGACTTTGGGGACTGAAGCTTTCTTT
TRBV6-5	TRBD2	TRBJ2-2	-	CASSPFWGGSTGELFF	TGTGCCAGCAGTCCCTTCTGGGGGGGAAGCACCGGGGAGCTGTTTTTT
TRBV15	TRBD1	TRBJ2-7	-	CATQGQGSEQYF	TGTGCCACCCAGGGACAGGGGTCGGAGCAGTACTTC
TRBV21-1	-	TRBJ2-3	few	CARLLRGDTQYF	TGTGCCAGACTACTAAGGGGAGATACGCAGTATTTT
TRBV7-3	TRBD2	TRBJ2-5	few	CASSWTSGSGETQYF	TGTGCCAGCAGCTGGACTAGCGGGAGTGGGGAGACCCAGTACTTC
TRBV5-1	-	TRBJ2-2	few	CASSLAFGRDTGELFF	TGCGCCAGCAGCTTGGCATTCGGGCGAGACACCGGGGAGCTGTTTTTT
TRBV28	TRBD2	TRBJ2-4	-	CASRLAGGLGKNIQYF	TGTGCCAGCAGATTAGCGGGGGGCTTGGGCAAAAACATTCAGTACTTC
TRBV20-1	-	TRBJ2-7	-	CSARDGRGNSYEQYF	TGCAGTGCTAGAGATGGTAGGGGAAACTCCTACGAGCAGTACTTC
TRBV6-1	TRBD2	TRBJ2-3	-	CASSEGWEGDTQYF	TGTGCCAGCAGTGAAGGATGGGAGGGGGATACGCAGTATTTT
TRBV6-4	TRBD1	TRBJ2-6	-	CASSDSSQGVFSGANVLTF	TGTGCCAGCAGTGACTCGTCTCAGGGGGTCTTCTCTGGGGCCAACGTCCTGACTTTC
TRBV5-1	-	TRBJ2-1	-	CASRSTGSNYNEQFF	TGCGCCAGCAGATCCACAGGGTCCAACTACAATGAGCAGTTCTTC
TRBV11-2	-	TRBJ2-1	few	CASSLVIGPYNEQFF	TGTGCCAGCAGCTTAGTGATAGGTCCGTACAATGAGCAGTTCTTC
TRBV20-1	TRBD1	TRBJ1-1	many	CSARGQADTEAFF	TGCAGTGCCCGGGGACAGGCGGACACTGAAGCTTTCTTT